This TCR beta chain was identified in a study of shared clonotypes between healthy human individuals. On the study more broadly: Each donor had three CD4 naive, three CD4 memory, two CD8 naive and one CD8 memory plate.

Clones were read by immunoSEQ multiplex PCR, and TCRdb kept only the in-frame ones, dropping some. In the table there are approximately 740,000 clones, around 74% of which are singletons. V shed 8 bases and J shed 10 bases, with 15 bases lying between them. Germline V gene sequence: CDR1 MNHEY, CDR2 SMNVEV (reference sequence). The CDR3 contains 12 residues. Source material: memory CD4+ T cells sorted from blood. Documented subset: CD45RA-negative fraction. The rearrangement joins TRBV27 to TRBJ2-4; unclear D gene. This sequence was found in a woman aged 30 to 39 in good health. CDR3 loop: CASQSSGRIQYF. The CDR3 DNA sequence: TGTGCCAGCCAATCCAGTGGAAGGATTCAGTACTTC.